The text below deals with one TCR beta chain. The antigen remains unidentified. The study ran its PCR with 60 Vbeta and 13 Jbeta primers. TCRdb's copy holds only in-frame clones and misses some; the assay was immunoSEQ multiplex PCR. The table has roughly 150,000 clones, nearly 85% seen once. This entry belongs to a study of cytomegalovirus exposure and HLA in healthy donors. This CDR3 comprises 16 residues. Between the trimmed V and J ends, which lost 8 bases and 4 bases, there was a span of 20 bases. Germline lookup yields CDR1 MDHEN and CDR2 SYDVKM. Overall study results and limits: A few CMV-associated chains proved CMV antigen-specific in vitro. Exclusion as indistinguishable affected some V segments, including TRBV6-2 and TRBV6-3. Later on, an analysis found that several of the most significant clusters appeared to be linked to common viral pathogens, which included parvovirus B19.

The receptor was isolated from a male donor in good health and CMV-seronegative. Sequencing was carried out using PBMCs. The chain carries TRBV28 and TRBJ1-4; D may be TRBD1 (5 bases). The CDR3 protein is CASALGGSPGNEKLFF. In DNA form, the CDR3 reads TGTGCCAGCGCCTTGGGGGGGTCCCCTGGTAATGAAAAACTGTTTTTT.